Listed below are T cell receptor beta chains from one sample, sequenced in a study of cytomegalovirus exposure and HLA in healthy donors. Assay used: immunoSEQ multiplex PCR; TCRdb lists only in-frame clones, some missing. This sample has some 98,000 clones, with around nine tenths found just once. The specimen was PBMCs. These receptors were taken from a woman aged 25 to 39 in good health and CMV-seronegative. The CDR3 runs from the conserved cysteine through the conserved F or W. A D gene is named only where the DNA matches it firmly. Clone size is stated in some rows and not others, as once, few, many or a class when expanded.

CDR3 protein	CDR3 DNA	V gene	clone size	CDR3 length	J gene	D gene
CASSPGTGVPPQHF	TGTGCCAGCAGTCCTGGGACAGGGGTACCGCCCCAGCATTTT	TRBV28	-	14	TRBJ1-5	TRBD1
CASSSSAGTGMGRGGNTIYF	TGCGCCAGCAGCTCGTCCGCGGGGACAGGAATGGGTCGGGGTGGAAACACCATATATTTT	TRBV4-3	-	20	TRBJ1-3	TRBD1
CASSVTRSPHEQYF	TGTGCCAGCAGCGTAACTAGGTCCCCCCACGAGCAGTACTTC	TRBV9	-	14	TRBJ2-7	-
CASSPVAGTDTQYF	TGTGCCAGTAGCCCAGTAGCGGGAACAGATACGCAGTATTTT	TRBV19	-	14	TRBJ2-3	TRBD2
CASSLFPGTASSYEQYF	TGTGCCAGCAGCTTATTTCCTGGGACAGCCTCTTCCTACGAGCAGTACTTC	TRBV7-9	many	17	TRBJ2-7	TRBD1
CASSSRGPDTQYF	TGTGCCAGCAGCTCTAGGGGTCCAGATACGCAGTATTTT	TRBV11-3	-	13	TRBJ2-3	-
CASTPQGGSYEQYF	TGTGCCAGCACCCCACAGGGGGGATCCTACGAGCAGTACTTC	TRBV5-5	-	14	TRBJ2-7	TRBD1
CASAGTEAFF	TGTGCCAGCGCCGGCACTGAAGCTTTCTTT	TRBV6-6	-	10	TRBJ1-1	-
CASSAKAGGTDTQYF	TGTGCCAGCAGCGCGAAAGCGGGAGGGACAGATACGCAGTATTTT	TRBV5-4	-	15	TRBJ2-3	TRBD2
CATSTADRPYEQYF	TGTGCCACCTCTACAGCTGACAGGCCCTACGAGCAGTACTTC	TRBV6-5	-	14	TRBJ2-7	-
CASSRDRGGYTF	TGTGCCAGCAGTCGCGACAGGGGTGGCTACACCTTC	TRBV6-5	-	12	TRBJ1-2	TRBD1
CASSSGQGAPPYEQYF	TGTGCCAGCAGTTCCGGACAGGGGGCTCCGCCCTACGAGCAGTACTTC	TRBV6-6	-	16	TRBJ2-7	TRBD1
CASSFGGRDTQYF	TGCGCCAGCAGCTTCGGGGGGCGAGATACGCAGTATTTT	TRBV5-1	-	13	TRBJ2-3	-
CASRVTSASYEQYF	TGTGCCAGCAGAGTGACTAGCGCCTCCTACGAGCAGTACTTC	TRBV2	few	14	TRBJ2-7	TRBD2
CASSRTVGNTIYF	TGTGCCAGCAGCCGGACTGTTGGAAACACCATATATTTT	TRBV7-2	-	13	TRBJ1-3	-
CASSFKVVGQAARREKLFF	TGTGCCAGCAGTTTCAAAGTCGTGGGACAGGCGGCTCGGAGGGAAAAACTGTTTTTT	TRBV27	-	19	TRBJ1-4	TRBD1
CASSLYGQSYEQYF	TGTGCCAGCAGCTTATACGGACAGTCCTACGAGCAGTACTTC	TRBV7-2	-	14	TRBJ2-7	-
CASSPWGDQGNTIYF	TGTGCCAGCAGCCCATGGGGGGACCAGGGAAACACCATATATTTT	TRBV9	-	15	TRBJ1-3	-
CASSSSPGTQYF	TGTGCCAGCAGTTCTAGCCCTGGGACCCAGTACTTC	TRBV6-6	-	12	TRBJ2-5	-
CASRTSPSSYEQYF	TGTGCCAGCAGAACCTCGCCTAGTTCCTACGAGCAGTACTTC	TRBV2	-	14	TRBJ2-7	-
CASSDGTGPRNQPQHF	TGTGCCAGCAGTGATGGGACAGGGCCCCGAAATCAGCCCCAGCATTTT	TRBV25-1	-	16	TRBJ1-5	TRBD1
CASSPRREGNTIYF	TGTGCCAGCTCACCCCGGAGGGAAGGAAACACCATATATTTT	TRBV18	-	14	TRBJ1-3	-
CASSFGFRGNQPQHF	TGTGCCAGCAGTTTCGGTTTCCGGGGGAATCAGCCCCAGCATTTT	TRBV28	once	15	TRBJ1-5	-
CASSEYRTSIGEQYF	TGTGCCAGCAGTGAATATCGGACTAGCATAGGCGAGCAGTACTTC	TRBV25-1	few	15	TRBJ2-7	TRBD2
CASSQFGGTGAYEQYF	TGTGCCAGCAGCCAATTTGGGGGGACAGGTGCCTACGAGCAGTACTTC	TRBV14	-	16	TRBJ2-7	TRBD1
CASSFWGDQPQHF	TGTGCCAGCAGCTTTTGGGGGGATCAGCCCCAGCATTTT	TRBV5-6	few	13	TRBJ1-5	-
CASSRRPGQGWDQPQHF	TGTGCCAGCAGTAGGAGACCGGGACAGGGATGGGATCAGCCCCAGCATTTT	TRBV27	-	17	TRBJ1-5	TRBD1
CASSYGSGNQNTEAFF	TGTGCCAGCAGTTACGGTTCAGGTAATCAGAACACTGAAGCTTTCTTT	TRBV6-5	-	16	TRBJ1-1	-
CATSPGWPGNTIYF	TGTGCCACCAGCCCGGGTTGGCCTGGAAACACCATATATTTT	TRBV15	-	14	TRBJ1-3	-
CASSPTGNNIQYF	TGTGCCAGCAGCCCTACCGGGAACAACATTCAGTACTTC	TRBV5-6	-	13	TRBJ2-4	-
CASSPLDRILYYGYTF	TGTGCCAGCAGTCCCCTAGACAGGATTCTTTACTATGGCTACACCTTC	TRBV27	-	16	TRBJ1-2	-
CASSLGPRGLYF	TGTGCCAGCAGCTTAGGACCACGAGGGCTGTACTTC	TRBV7-2	-	12	TRBJ2-7	-
CASSEGGSYNEQFF	TGTGCCAGCAGTGAGGGGGGGTCCTACAATGAGCAGTTCTTC	TRBV6-1	-	14	TRBJ2-1	TRBD2
CASSLVELAGGISYEQYF	TGCGCCAGCAGCTTGGTGGAACTAGCGGGGGGGATATCCTACGAGCAGTACTTC	TRBV5-1	-	18	TRBJ2-7	TRBD2
CASSQLRGATYEQYF	TGTGCCAGCAGTCAATTACGGGGGGCGACCTACGAGCAGTACTTC	TRBV2	-	15	TRBJ2-7	-
CASSFNRHSNTEAFF	TGCGCCAGCAGCTTTAATAGACACTCGAACACTGAAGCTTTCTTT	TRBV5-1	once	15	TRBJ1-1	-
CASSRQTNTEAFF	TGCGCCAGCAGTAGACAGACGAACACTGAAGCTTTCTTT	TRBV10-1	-	13	TRBJ1-1	-
CASSSTANYGYTF	TGTGCCAGCAGCTCCACAGCTAACTATGGCTACACCTTC	TRBV7-6	-	13	TRBJ1-2	-
CASSSGTMNTEAFF	TGTGCCAGCAGCTCCGGGACAATGAACACTGAAGCTTTCTTT	TRBV5-5	-	14	TRBJ1-1	-
CASSDRGRGQPQHF	TGTGCCAGCAGTGACAGGGGAAGGGGCCAGCCCCAGCATTTT	TRBV25-1	-	14	TRBJ1-5	-
CASSSFRGPLHF	TGTGCCAGCAGCTCTTTCCGGGGACCCCTCCACTTT	TRBV9	-	12	TRBJ1-6	-
CASSPRERGGYNEQFF	TGTGCCAGCAGCCCCAGAGAAAGGGGTGGCTACAATGAGCAGTTCTTC	TRBV7-2	-	16	TRBJ2-1	-
CASSPREGSGAFF	TGTGCCAGCAGCCCTAGGGAGGGGAGTGGAGCTTTCTTT	TRBV7-3	-	13	TRBJ1-1	-
CSVLGLAGYNEQFF	TGCAGCGTCCTTGGACTAGCGGGATACAATGAGCAGTTCTTC	TRBV29-1	-	14	TRBJ2-1	TRBD2
CASSPGYEQYF	TGTGCCAGCAGCCCCGGGTACGAGCAGTACTTC	TRBV7-9	once	11	TRBJ2-7	-
CASSLGGLSTDTQYF	TGTGCCAGCAGCTTGGGCGGGCTGAGCACAGATACGCAGTATTTT	TRBV5-8	-	15	TRBJ2-3	-
CASSPIAGRGSNQPQHF	TGTGCCAGCAGCCCAATTGCGGGCAGGGGGAGCAATCAGCCCCAGCATTTT	TRBV28	many	17	TRBJ1-5	TRBD1
CASGHPEQSTEAFF	TGTGCCAGCGGACACCCTGAACAGAGCACTGAAGCTTTCTTT	TRBV5-6	-	14	TRBJ1-1	-
CSVVLLGGSPEQYF	TGCAGCGTTGTTCTCCTCGGGGGTTCTCCCGAGCAGTACTTC	TRBV29-1	-	14	TRBJ2-7	-
CASSEGLAGLYNEQFF	TGTGCCAGCAGCGAGGGACTAGCGGGGCTATACAATGAGCAGTTCTTC	TRBV7-3	once	16	TRBJ2-1	TRBD2
CASSYWTSGEQYF	TGTGCCAGCAGCTACTGGACTAGCGGCGAGCAGTACTTC	TRBV7-9	few	13	TRBJ2-7	TRBD2
CASSPGQGRATNEKLFF	TGTGCCAGCAGTCCCGGACAGGGTAGGGCAACTAATGAAAAACTGTTTTTT	TRBV27	-	17	TRBJ1-4	TRBD1
CASSPRGTNRGTYEQYF	TGTGCCAGCTCACCAAGGGGGACCAACAGGGGAACGTACGAGCAGTACTTC	TRBV18	-	17	TRBJ2-7	TRBD1
CASREQRPQHF	TGTGCCAGCAGGGAACAGCGGCCCCAGCATTTT	TRBV6-1	-	11	TRBJ1-5	-
CASSGQGYEQYF	TGTGCCAGCAGTGGCCAGGGCTACGAGCAGTACTTC	TRBV6-1	-	12	TRBJ2-7	-
CSTRTPMNTEAFF	TGCAGCACACGGACACCCATGAACACTGAAGCTTTCTTT	TRBV29-1	-	13	TRBJ1-1	-
CASSLPGTSTDTQYF	TGCGCCAGCAGCTTGCCAGGGACTAGCACAGATACGCAGTATTTT	TRBV5-1	once	15	TRBJ2-3	-